These T cell receptor beta chains were read from a single sample in a study of shared clonotypes between healthy human individuals. Libraries were prepared by immunoSEQ multiplex PCR; TCRdb keeps only in-frame clonotypes and omits some of them. The profile shows approximately 980,000 clones, 60% to 85% of them singletons. The sample comprised memory CD4+ T cells sorted from blood. The receptors come from a man aged 18 to 29 in good health. Each CDR3 is given without its conserved first and last residue. Each record gives: D gene, V gene, CDR3 protein. D genes are given only for firm matches.

- TRBV19 ASRTAYNSPLH
- TRBV6-5 ASSPPGYSYNEQF
TRBD1 TRBV19 ASIPGTASYEQY
- TRBV7-8 ASSPSGWSYEQY
- TRBV15 ATSRVGFSYEQY
TRBD2 TRBV28 ASSPGLAGSEQY
TRBD1 TRBV6-1 ASSQGAKDTQY
- TRBV4-1 ASSQLGYSNQPQH
TRBD2 TRBV7-7 ASSLGGSGSSDTQY
- TRBV6-6 ASSDDAAGNTIY
- TRBV11-2 ASSYLGDEQF
- TRBV28 ASLSPSTGSYGYT
- TRBV30 AWSVREETQY
TRBD2 TRBV5-6 ASSRRTSGLGGKNIQY
TRBD1 TRBV2 ASRARQGENSPLH
- TRBV7-2 ASSLLATLSYEQY
- TRBV30 AWRTGNNSPLH
TRBD1 TRBV5-1 ASSEGTGVGGYT
TRBD1 TRBV19 ASQGWVDQPQH
- TRBV5-1 ASSLGGTTGELF
- TRBV5-1 ASSLPTGANEKLF
TRBD2 TRBV29-1 SVETSGRPRADTQY
- TRBV5-1 ASSLFVSVMNTEAF
- TRBV30 AWRALSEKLF
- TRBV19 ASSTLGGELVQH
- TRBV7-9 ASKSDGTYEQY
- TRBV7-9 ASSLATAGNSGNTIY
TRBD2 TRBV7-9 ASSSPWGGEQY
TRBD1 TRBV10-1 ASSENQGAGNIQY
TRBD2 TRBV27 ASSPGLAESSYNEQF
TRBD1 TRBV28 ASSSGQIWQPQH
- TRBV12-5 ASGLGRDKNIQY
TRBD2 TRBV19 ASSIRLAGEVWGRNEQF
TRBD2 TRBV5-4 ASSLGWSSGSYEQY
TRBD1 TRBV6-1 ASSGDRGWNTGELF
- TRBV9 ASSVGTGEAF
- TRBV30 AWSVLSWGAEAF
- TRBV4-2 ASSQDLQGANSPLH
- TRBV4-1 ASSHGTSGSGNTIY
- TRBV19 ASTTAISRLHTNYGYT
TRBD2 TRBV6-5 ASSDLAAETQY
- TRBV7-7 ASTLGGLAGNTIY
- TRBV21-1 ASRNPTSGAPDTQY
- TRBV21-1 ASSWGNQPQH
- TRBV5-1 ASSLGDSTYEQY
- TRBV28 ASSFREKLF
- TRBV19 ASSILPGNNSPLH
TRBD1 TRBV7-2 ASSLASGTGSTRQY
TRBD1 TRBV2 ASSGTGVNQPQH
- TRBV5-1 ASSLNSGQETQY
TRBD2 TRBV19 ASSSLAGFYNEQF
- TRBV2 ASSRQVQETQY